The sequence of this T cell receptor beta chain was determined in a study of cytomegalovirus exposure and HLA in healthy donors. Overall study findings and caveats: Rare TCR sequences predominated, though certain public TCRs were found in many donors. One later analysis, an examination of the roughly 130 validation repertoires, found that first-cohort TCR clusters tended to co-occur in them. Listed as cytomegalovirus-associated were over 150 TCR beta chains.

Points on this clone: Its antigen is currently unknown.

TCRdb keeps only in-frame clones here, not all; method: immunoSEQ multiplex PCR. The sample lists 65,000 to 75,000 clones, under 96% seen once, with roughly 4.7% in the top ten. The sample was PBMCs. The clonotype comes from a woman between 18 and 30 years old in good health and CMV-seropositive.

The CDR3 nucleotides are TGTGCCAGCAGCTCGGGACAGGGGGTCACTGAAGCTTTCTTT. This encodes CASSSGQGVTEAFF. The chain links TRBV7-9 to TRBJ1-1, with 11 nucleotides matching TRBD1. This CDR3 is 14 amino acids long. Germline V gene sequence: CDR1 SEHNR, CDR2 FQNEAQ (reference sequence). V lost 4 bases, J lost 4 bases, and 2 bases stayed unmatched.